This paragraph covers one T cell receptor beta chain sequence. There are 14 residues in the CDR3. CDR1 and CDR2 from the germline V gene are KGHSH and LQKENI. V lost 6 bases, J lost 8 bases, and 11 bases stayed unmatched. The data were taken from a study of T cells in Graves' hyperthyroidism and ophthalmopathy. Researchers took RNA transcripts and amplified the TCR beta CDR3 regions from them. First-round RT-PCR targeting the TCR CDR3 was performed with the HTBI primer set. From the multiplex PCR reads, TCRdb called clonotypes with MiXCR, one entry per CDR3 protein. The sample has some 400,000 distinct CDR3 sequences, about a fifth seen once. Graves' hyperthyroidism is called stable when ophthalmopathy does not progress within 18 months. Diagnosis of hyperthyroidism was new in patients aged 18 to 65, and its duration was under 2 months. Exclusions: uncontrolled infection, other autoimmune disease, pregnancy, lactation. On the basis of clinical symptoms, serum thyroxine and TRAb, thyroid ultrasound and orbital computed tomography, diagnoses were made.

V gene TRBV18 combines with J gene TRBJ1-2, with 8 bases lining up with TRBD1. The sequence was obtained from a woman aged 18-29 years with Graves' hyperthyroidism. Sequenced material: blood. The CDR3 loop is CASSLLQGAKGYTF. CDR3 in DNA: TGTGCCAGCTCCCTACTCCAGGGGGCTAAAGGCTACACCTTC.